This paragraph reports one TCR beta chain. The germline CDR1 and CDR2 sequences are MDHEN and SYDVKM. Losses at the gene ends were 4 bases for V and 9 bases for J; bases not matched to a gene: 11. This CDR3 contains 15 residues. This specimen comes from a study of Ad26.COV2.S vaccination and SARS-CoV-2 variants. Sequencing used immunoSEQ multiplex PCR; TCRdb keeps in-frame clones, though not all of them. The sample includes 300,000 to 350,000 clones, 86% of them seen just once. As for treatment: some 19 received Ad26.COV2.S at low or high dose, single or two shots; several received placebo; per-sample allocation not given. Day 63 after the first injection of vaccine or placebo was the sampling time.

J is TRBJ2-7 and V is TRBV28; the match to TRBD2 covers 11 bases. The TCR was taken from a person between 18 and 65 years old who received the Ad26.COV2.S COVID-19 vaccine or a placebo. The sequencing here drew on peripheral blood, taken in a trial of Ad26.COV2.S vaccine versus placebo. CDR3 sequence (DNA): TGTGCCAGCAGTTATGAGACTAGCGGGATTTGGGCGCAGTACTTC. It codes for CASSYETSGIWAQYF.